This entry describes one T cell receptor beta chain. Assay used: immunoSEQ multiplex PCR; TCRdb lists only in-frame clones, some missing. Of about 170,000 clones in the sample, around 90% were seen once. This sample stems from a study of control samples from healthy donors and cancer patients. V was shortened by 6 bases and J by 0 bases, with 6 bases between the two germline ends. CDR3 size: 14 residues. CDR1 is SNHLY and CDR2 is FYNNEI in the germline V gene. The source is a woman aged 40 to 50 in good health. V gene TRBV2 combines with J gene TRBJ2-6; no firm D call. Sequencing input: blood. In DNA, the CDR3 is TGTGCCAGCAGGAGCAGCTCTGGGGCCAACGTCCTGACTTTC. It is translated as CASRSSSGANVLTF.